This paragraph reports one T cell receptor (beta chain). The data were obtained in a study of T cell changes during pregnancy in multiple sclerosis. Some clones are missing from TCRdb's copy, which holds only in-frame ones; the method was immunoSEQ multiplex PCR. The sample comprises approximately 68,000 clones, roughly 92% of which are singletons, and approximately 1.4% rests with the top ten. The clonotype was recovered from a female donor with multiple sclerosis, enrolled in a pregnancy study. The input for sequencing was peripheral blood, taken in the second trimester of pregnancy.

CDR3 amino acids: CASSSTGVNNQPQHF. DNA of the CDR3: TGTGCCAGCAGCTCGACAGGGGTCAACAATCAGCCCCAGCATTTT. V and J are TRBV5-8 and TRBJ1-5, with 8 bases fitting TRBD1. Looked up from germline, CDR1 is SGHTS and CDR2 is YDEGEE. V lost 3 bases to trimming and J lost 3 bases; unmatched junction nucleotides: 5. The length of the CDR3 is 15 residues.